These 20 T cell receptor beta chains share one sample of origin, sequenced in a study of OX40 agonist ivuxolimab in advanced cancers. The method was immunoSEQ multiplex PCR; TCRdb's version includes in-frame clones alone and lacks a portion of them. This sample carries 45,000 to 60,000 clones, about 90% of them seen once, and the ten largest clones take around 6.9%. Sample: CD4+ or CD8+ T cells sorted from blood, taken in a trial of the OX40 agonist ivuxolimab. The receptors come from an adult with an advanced solid tumor such as melanoma, head and neck, liver or kidney cancer.

J is TRBJ2-5 and V is TRBV7-6; D might be TRBD1 or TRBD2, each matching 6 bases. Trimming pared 7 bases from V and 4 bases from J, leaving 22 bases between. CDR1 is SGHVS, CDR2 FNYEAQ, per germline. The CDR3 is made up of 16 amino acids. CDR3 amino acids: CASKLSQGRGPETQYF. CDR3 DNA sequence: TGTGCCAGCAAACTATCCCAGGGGCGGGGCCCAGAGACCCAGTACTTC.

The chain carries TRBV7-9 and TRBJ1-4, with 11 positions matching TRBD1. V was pared by 1 base and J by 6 bases, with 1 base of the junction left unmatched. The CDR3 extends over 15 amino acids. Germline CDR1 and CDR2: SEHNR and FQNEAQ (reference sequence). CDR3 coding DNA: TGTGCCAGCAGCTTAGGGGACAGGGGGGATGAAAAACTGTTTTTT. Translated, it gives CASSLGDRGDEKLFF.

The chain has TRBV5-1 and TRBJ2-2; D is ambiguous. The CDR3 sequence is 16 residues long. V lost 4 bases and J lost 0, with 13 bases in between. The germline V gene has CDR1 SGHRS and CDR2 YFSETQ. The CDR3 region is CASSPIRTANTGELFF. CDR3 DNA: TGCGCCAGCAGCCCAATCCGAACGGCGAACACCGGGGAGCTGTTTTTT.

The rearrangement links TRBV5-6 to TRBJ2-1; 9 bases fit TRBD2. This CDR3 is 14 amino acids long. CDR1 is SGHDT and CDR2 is YYEEEE in the germline V gene. With V trimmed by 2 bases and J by 7 bases, 4 bases remained unmatched. CDR3 protein: CASSLGGGANEQFF. CDR3 DNA sequence: TGTGCCAGCAGCTTAGGCGGGGGGGCGAATGAGCAGTTCTTC.

The V gene is TRBV18, the J gene TRBJ1-1; the D is unclear. The CDR3 extends over 14 amino acids. Germline assignment: CDR1 KGHSH and CDR2 LQKENI. V lost 3 bases, J lost 3 bases, and 11 bases lay in between. CDR3 sequence: CASSPGGMDTEAFF. The CDR3 coding sequence is TGTGCCAGCTCACCGGGCGGGATGGACACTGAAGCTTTCTTT.

This chain uses TRBV5-6 with TRBJ1-5; D unresolved. Trimming took 0 bases from V and 3 from J, leaving 7 bases between them. This CDR3 spans 14 amino acids. Germline CDR1 is SGHDT and CDR2 is YYEEEE. CDR3 sequence (DNA): TGTGCCAGCAGCTTGGGACGGATCAATCAGCCCCAGCATTTT. This sequence encodes CASSLGRINQPQHF.

The chain combines TRBV7-9 with TRBJ2-6; 8 nucleotides agree with TRBD1. Germline V gene sequence: CDR1 SEHNR, CDR2 FQNEAQ (reference sequence). V shed 5 bases, J shed 0 bases, and the junction held 6 bases outside the gene matches. CDR3 length equals 17 residues. For the CDR3, the DNA is TGTGCCAGCAGCCCTCGGACAGGGAGCTCTGGGGCCAACGTCCTGACTTTC. Protein sequence: CASSPRTGSSGANVLTF.

This chain links TRBV19 with TRBJ1-4; unclear D gene. Trimming took 1 base from V and 8 from J, leaving 8 bases between them. The CDR3 consists of 13 residues. The germline gives CDR1 LNHDA, CDR2 SQIVND (reference sequence). The DNA for the CDR3 is TGTGCCAGTAGTATAGGGACGTTGGAAAAACTGTTTTTT. It yields the protein CASSIGTLEKLFF.

For the CDR3, the DNA is TGTGCCTGGAGTGTAACTAGCGGGGATGAGCAGTTCTTC. It specifies CAWSVTSGDEQFF. V usage is TRBV30 and J usage is TRBJ2-1, with 10 positions matching TRBD2. Germline V gene sequence: CDR1 GTSNPN, CDR2 SVGIG (reference sequence). J lost 8 bases, V lost 0 bases, and 1 base had no gene match. The CDR3 contains 13 residues.

The sample holds one count of this clone. V gene TRBV29-1 combines with J gene TRBJ2-5; no definite D call. Germline V gene data show CDR1 as SQVTM and CDR2 as ANQGSEA. This CDR3 region has 12 residues. Trimming stripped 4 bases from V and 2 bases from J, with 8 bases between. In DNA form, the CDR3 reads TGCAGCGTTGGAGACGCACAAGAGACCCAGTACTTC. Amino acid sequence: CSVGDAQETQYF.

This chain links TRBV27 with TRBJ2-5; D may be TRBD1 (5 bases). The germline CDR1 and CDR2 sequences are MNHEY and SMNVEV (reference sequence). This CDR3 region has 13 residues. V was trimmed by 0 bases and J by 5 bases, leaving 7 bases between them. This CDR3 reads CASSLSRGETQYF. The CDR3 DNA is TGTGCCAGCAGTTTATCTAGGGGTGAGACCCAGTACTTC.

The rearrangement joins TRBV19 to TRBJ2-1; TRBD2 matches 8 bases. The trim removed 5 bases at V and 0 bases at J, leaving 9 bases unmatched. Per germline, CDR1 LNHDA and CDR2 SQIVND (reference sequence). CDR3 length: 17 amino acids. CDR3 sequence (DNA): TGTGCCAGTAGTCATTATAGCGGGGCGAGCTCCTACAATGAGCAGTTCTTC. This codes for CASSHYSGASSYNEQFF.

The chain joins TRBV28 to TRBJ2-2; D is tentatively TRBD1 or TRBD2 (5 bases each). The germline gives CDR1 MDHEN, CDR2 SYDVKM. V shed 5 bases and J shed 4 bases, with 14 bases lying between them. The CDR3 runs to 15 residues. CDR3 in amino acids: CASSPTGTFTGELFF. The CDR3, as DNA: TGTGCCAGCAGTCCGACCGGGACCTTCACCGGGGAGCTGTTTTTT.

This clone has more than one count but fewer than ten. The rearrangement joins TRBV7-2 to TRBJ2-7; D gene uncertain. Germline CDR1 SGHTA, CDR2 FQGNSA. The CDR3 spans 12 residues. Trimming removed 3 bases from V and 6 bases from J, with 9 bases in between. The CDR3 bases are TGTGCCAGCAGCTTCCCGGCAGCCGAGCAGTACTTC. Residues: CASSFPAAEQYF.

The chain has TRBV7-3 and TRBJ1-1; D gene uncertain. Germline-derived CDR1 and CDR2 are SGHTA and FQGTGA. Trimming left V 5 bases short and J 5 bases short, with 12 bases between. The CDR3 is made up of 13 amino acids. The CDR3 region has the DNA TGTGCCAGCAGCCCCCAGTACGGGACTGAAGCTTTCTTT. It codes for CASSPQYGTEAFF.

J is TRBJ1-1 and V is TRBV6-5; D might be TRBD1 (5 bases). Germline V gives CDR1 MNHEY, CDR2 SVGAGI. CDR3 size: 14 residues. The ends were cut back, 8 bases at V and 0 bases at J, with 13 bases in the middle. CDR3 bases: TGTGCCAGCGGGCCGGGACTTATGAACACTGAAGCTTTCTTT. This gives the protein CASGPGLMNTEAFF.

CDR3 protein: CASSPRTGNEKLFF. Written as DNA, the CDR3 is TGTGCCAGCAGCCCAAGGACAGGGAACGAAAAACTGTTTTTT. V usage is TRBV6-6 and J usage is TRBJ1-4; 8 bases are a match to TRBD1. CDR3 length: 14 residues. The ends lost 6 bases at V and 8 bases at J; junction bases unmatched: 8. CDR1 and CDR2 (germline): MNHNY, SVGAGI (reference sequence).

V and J are TRBV28 and TRBJ2-7; D is perhaps TRBD1 (6 bases). V was cut by 4 bases and J by 1 base, with 11 bases left in between. This CDR3 is built from 14 residues. Germline values: CDR1 MDHEN, CDR2 SYDVKM. The CDR3 here is CASSSFGQSYEQYF. The CDR3 coding sequence is TGTGCCAGCAGTTCCTTCGGACAGTCCTACGAGCAGTACTTC. Complete variable domain (other parts from reference TRBV28 and TRBJ2-7): DVKVTQSSRYLVKRTGEKVFLECVQDMDHENMFWYRQDPGLGLRLIYFSYDVKMKEKGDIPEGYSVSREKKERFSLILESASTNQTSMYLCASSSFGQSYEQYFGPGTRLTVT.

CDR3 protein: CASSLVQNSYEQYF. The CDR3 nucleotides are TGTGCCAGCAGCTTAGTACAGAACTCCTACGAGCAGTACTTC. V is TRBV11-2 and J is TRBJ2-7; D is unclear. Germline values: CDR1 SGHAT, CDR2 FQNNGV. Between the trimmed V and J ends, which lost 1 base and 0 bases, there was a span of 7 bases. The CDR3 length is 14 residues.

This clone was recorded a few times. The rearrangement uses TRBV6-1 and TRBJ1-6; D not resolved. This CDR3 is built from 14 residues. The V and J ends lost 4 bases and 2 bases respectively, with 6 bases between them. Per the germline V gene, CDR1 is MNHNS and CDR2 is SASEGT. CDR3 protein: CASSAGPYNSPLHF. CDR3 DNA: TGTGCCAGCAGTGCAGGCCCCTATAATTCACCCCTCCACTTT.